Reported below is one T cell receptor (beta chain). Germline V gene sequence: CDR1 SGHTA, CDR2 FQGNSA. The trim removed 5 bases at V and 0 bases at J, leaving 4 bases unmatched. The CDR3 covers 15 residues. This entry is derived from a study of cytomegalovirus exposure and HLA in healthy donors. The PCR contained 60 Vbeta and 13 Jbeta primers. Sequenced by immunoSEQ multiplex PCR; TCRdb stores in-frame clones only, minus some. The sample consists of 35,000 to 45,000 clones, over 60% of them appearing once. This sequence joins TRBV7-2 and TRBJ2-7; TRBD2 aligns across 10 bases. Sequencing was done on a sample of PBMCs. This TCR was sampled from a woman in her twenties or thirties in good health and CMV-seronegative. The CDR3 region has the DNA TGTGCCAGCAGCCCTAGCGGGGGAGGCTCCTACGAGCAGTACTTC. It translates to CASSPSGGGSYEQYF.